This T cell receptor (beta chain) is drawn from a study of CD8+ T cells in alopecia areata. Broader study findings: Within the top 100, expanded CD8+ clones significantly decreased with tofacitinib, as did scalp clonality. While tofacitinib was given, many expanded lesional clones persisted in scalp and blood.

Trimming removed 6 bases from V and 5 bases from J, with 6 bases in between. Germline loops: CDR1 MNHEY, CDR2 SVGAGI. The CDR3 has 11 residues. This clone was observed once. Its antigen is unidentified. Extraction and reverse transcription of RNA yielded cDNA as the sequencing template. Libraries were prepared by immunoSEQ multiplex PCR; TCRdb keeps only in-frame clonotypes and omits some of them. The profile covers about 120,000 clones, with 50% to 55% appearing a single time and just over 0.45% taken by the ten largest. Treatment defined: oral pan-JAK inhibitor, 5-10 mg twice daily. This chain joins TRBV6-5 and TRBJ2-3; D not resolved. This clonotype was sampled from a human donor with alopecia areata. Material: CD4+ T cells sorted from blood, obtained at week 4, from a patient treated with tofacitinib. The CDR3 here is CASRYGDTQYF. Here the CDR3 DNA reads TGTGCCAGCAGATATGGAGATACGCAGTATTTT.